The sequence of this TCR beta chain was determined in a study of blood T cell repertoires in COVID-19. Profiled with immunoSEQ multiplex PCR; TCRdb holds only in-frame clones, not every one. This table holds roughly 200,000 clones, 83% found once. V shed 1 base and J shed 7 bases, with 8 bases lying between them. Germline V gives CDR1 SGHTA, CDR2 FQGNSA. The CDR3 length is 14 residues. The clonotype originates from a woman under 40 with COVID-19, enrolled during active disease. V usage is TRBV7-2 and J usage is TRBJ1-6; D possibly corresponds to TRBD1 (6 bases). Sequencing input: peripheral blood. The CDR3 loop reads CASSLGRGNSPLHF. The CDR3 nucleotides read TGTGCCAGCAGCTTAGGAAGGGGGAATTCACCCCTCCACTTT.